The 25 T cell receptor beta chains below come from one sample, sequenced in a study of identical twins. TCRdb ran MiXCR on the 5' RACE reads and lists one entry per CDR3 protein. This table has approximately 700,000 distinct CDR3 sequences, approximately 6% appearing once. Sequenced: naive T cells sorted from blood. The receptors stem from a man aged 18 to 29 in good health.

This clonotype was picked up many times. The chain joins TRBV12-3 or TRBV12-4 to TRBJ2-5; D is uncertain. The CDR3 extends over 13 amino acids. The ends were cut back, 2 bases at V and 6 bases at J, with 10 bases in the middle. The CDR3 DNA follows: TGTGCCAGCAGTTTATCATCCCAGCAGACCCAGTACTTC. Translating gives CASSLSSQQTQYF.

This clonotype appeared a few times. The rearrangement uses TRBV6-5 and TRBJ1-2, with D tentatively TRBD1 (5 bases). V was cut by 4 bases and J by 3 bases, with 9 bases left in between. Germline V lookup: CDR1 MNHEY, CDR2 SVGAGI. This CDR3 has 13 amino acids. This chain's CDR3 is CASSWTGHYGYTF. The CDR3 bases are TGTGCCAGCAGTTGGACGGGACACTATGGCTACACCTTC.

This clonotype was counted only a few times. This chain joins TRBV15 and TRBJ2-6; D ambiguous. Germline values: CDR1 LNHNV, CDR2 YYDKDF (reference sequence). The germline V and J ends were trimmed by 1 base and 5 bases, with 3 bases remaining between them. This CDR3 comprises 13 residues. The CDR3 loop reads CATSRARANVLTF. The CDR3 nucleotides are TGTGCCACCAGCAGAGCCCGGGCCAACGTCCTGACTTTC.

This clonotype was counted between two and nine times. This chain joins TRBV11-1 and TRBJ2-7, with TRBD1 matching 10 bases. CDR1 and CDR2 (germline): SGHAT, FQDESV (reference sequence). The CDR3 is 15 amino acids. With V trimmed by 4 bases and J by 3 bases, 6 bases remained unmatched. CDR3 in DNA: TGTGCCAGCAGCTCCTGGGACAGGGGCCGCTACGAGCAGTACTTC. Protein product: CASSSWDRGRYEQYF.

Ten or more counts support this clonotype. The CDR3 protein is CSVDWGTDTQYF. For the CDR3, the DNA is TGCAGCGTTGATTGGGGCACAGATACGCAGTATTTT. The gene calls are TRBV29-1 and TRBJ2-3, with unresolved D. This CDR3 has 12 amino acids. Trimming took 3 bases from V and 1 from J, leaving 5 bases between them. Germline-derived CDR1 and CDR2 are SQVTM and ANQGSEA.

Ten or more counts support this clonotype. The gene calls are TRBV11-2 and TRBJ2-3; D gene ambiguous. CDR1 is SGHAT, CDR2 FQNNGV, per germline. V gave up 1 base and J gave up 5 bases, with 4 bases separating them. This CDR3 is 12 amino acids long. CDR3 sequence: CASSLGQDTQYF. CDR3 sequence (DNA): TGTGCCAGCAGCTTAGGGCAAGATACGCAGTATTTT.

This clonotype was seen many times. The rearrangement joins TRBV20-1 to TRBJ1-4; unclear D gene. With 1 base removed from V and 4 bases from J, the gap between germline ends came to 7 bases. The CDR3 extends over 13 amino acids. Germline-derived CDR1 and CDR2 are DFQATT and SNEGSKA (reference sequence). Here the CDR3 DNA reads TGCAGTGCTAGAGTAAGGGTTAATGAAAAACTGTTTTTT. Its translation: CSARVRVNEKLFF.

Many counts were recorded for this clonotype. This CDR3 reads CASTPRLGESGANVLTF. In DNA form, the CDR3 reads TGTGCCAGCACTCCGCGGTTGGGGGAGTCTGGGGCCAACGTCCTGACTTTC. The genes are TRBV28 and TRBJ2-6; D is tentatively TRBD1 or TRBD2 (5 bases each). Germline CDR1 is MDHEN and CDR2 is SYDVKM. Trimming took 7 bases from V and 1 from J, leaving 17 bases between them. The CDR3 contains 17 residues.

This clonotype has ten or more counts. The chain joins TRBV25-1 to TRBJ2-7; 9 bases are a match to TRBD2. Germline-derived CDR1 and CDR2 are MGHDK and SYGVNS. The CDR3 runs 15 residues. Trimming at V came to 7 bases and at J to 3 bases, leaving 10 bases not matched to a gene. The CDR3 loop reads CASTVAGDLHYEQYV. In DNA, the CDR3 is TGTGCCAGCACCGTAGCGGGAGACCTGCACTACGAGCAGTACGTC.

This chain uses TRBV7-9 with TRBJ2-5, with no clear D. This CDR3 region has 14 residues. The ends were cut back, 3 bases at V and 3 bases at J, with 11 bases in the middle. Germline lookup yields CDR1 SEHNR and CDR2 FQNEAQ (reference sequence). This CDR3 reads CASSFRRAEETQYF. As DNA, the CDR3 is TGTGCCAGCAGCTTTCGACGGGCCGAAGAGACCCAGTACTTC.

This clonotype was recorded a few times. This chain uses TRBV12-5 with TRBJ2-5; D may be TRBD1 (6 bases). This CDR3 region has 13 residues. Trimming left V 6 bases short and J 5 bases short, with 13 bases between. The V gene's germline CDR1 is LGHNT and CDR2 FRNRAP. CDR3 coding DNA: TGTGCTAGTGGGCAACAGGGTCGCGAGACCCAGTACTTC. This gives the protein CASGQQGRETQYF.

This clonotype was observed a handful of times. The V call is TRBV11-2, the J call TRBJ2-3, with 7 bases fitting TRBD1. V was pared by 4 bases and J by 6 bases, with 10 bases of the junction left unmatched. This CDR3 spans 15 amino acids. Germline V gene lookup returns CDR1 SGHAT and CDR2 FQNNGV. CDR3 bases: TGTGCCAGCAGCTCACAGGGGTCGCCGGGGGATACGCAGTATTTT. Translated: CASSSQGSPGDTQYF.

Only a few counts were recorded for this clonotype. J is TRBJ2-7 and V is TRBV11-2; D is possibly TRBD1 (8 bases). Trimming removed 5 bases at V and 3 bases at J, with 17 bases between. Germline V gene sequence: CDR1 SGHAT, CDR2 FQNNGV. The CDR3 loop spans 15 amino acids. Written as DNA, the CDR3 is TGTGCCAGCAGCAGTAACAGGGGGGGATTCTACGAGCAGTACTTC. Residues: CASSSNRGGFYEQYF.

This clonotype has only a few counts. V is TRBV7-6 and J is TRBJ2-5, with 7 bases lining up with TRBD1. The germline gives CDR1 SGHVS, CDR2 FNYEAQ. With 2 bases clipped from V and 0 bases from J, the junction kept 6 bases outside the gene matches. The CDR3 spans 16 residues. The CDR3 nucleotides read TGTGCCAGCAGCTTATTGACAGGGTCGAACCAAGAGACCCAGTACTTC. Translation gives CASSLLTGSNQETQYF.

This clonotype came up many times. V usage is TRBV4-2 and J usage is TRBJ2-1, with 10 bases that match TRBD2. The CDR3 covers 15 residues. The germline V gene has CDR1 LGHNA and CDR2 YNFKEQ. The V segment lost 1 base and the J segment 8 bases; nucleotides outside the gene matches: 5. The CDR3 coding sequence is TGTGCCAGCAGCCAAGTTACTAGCGGGATGGATGAGCAGTTCTTC. Residues: CASSQVTSGMDEQFF.

This clonotype was seen many times. This rearrangement joins TRBV5-6 to TRBJ2-1; D is uncertain. There are 13 residues in the CDR3. V was clipped by 0 bases and J by 3 bases, with 4 bases between them. Germline V gene data show CDR1 as SGHDT and CDR2 as YYEEEE. The CDR3 nucleotides read TGTGCCAGCAGCTTGGATATCTACAATGAGCAGTTCTTC. Amino acids: CASSLDIYNEQFF.

The J gene is TRBJ2-7, the V gene TRBV6-5; D perhaps matches TRBD2 (6 bases). Deletions cut 7 bases from V and 0 bases from J, with 19 bases between. CDR1 and CDR2 from the germline V gene are MNHEY and SVGAGI. CDR3 size: 16 residues. CDR3 in amino acids: CASMFGVLAHSYEQYV. In DNA form, the CDR3 reads TGTGCCAGCATGTTCGGGGTACTAGCTCACTCCTACGAGCAGTACGTC.

This clonotype was observed many times. The V and J genes are TRBV20-1 and TRBJ2-3; 14 bases fit TRBD2. The CDR3 is made up of 17 amino acids. Looked up from germline, CDR1 is DFQATT and CDR2 is SNEGSKA (reference sequence). V lost 3 bases, J lost 6 bases, and 11 bases stayed unmatched. The DNA for the CDR3 is TGCAGTGCTAGGACCGGGACTAGCGGGGGAATTGGGGATACGCAGTATTTT. It is translated as CSARTGTSGGIGDTQYF.

This clonotype was seen more than once but under ten times. This rearrangement joins TRBV12-3 or TRBV12-4 to TRBJ1-4, with 7 positions matching TRBD1. Trimming took 4 bases from V and 5 from J; bases not matched to a gene: 10. The CDR3 covers 16 residues. CDR3 sequence reads: CASSSILQGPNEKLFF. In DNA, the CDR3 is TGTGCCAGCAGTTCTATCTTACAGGGGCCCAATGAAAAACTGTTTTTT.

This clonotype came up many times. The V gene is TRBV5-6, the J gene TRBJ1-1; TRBD1 is a possible D gene (5 bases). With 4 bases removed from V and 3 bases from J, the gap between germline ends came to 16 bases. This CDR3 contains 15 residues. Germline V gene lookup returns CDR1 SGHDT and CDR2 YYEEEE. CDR3 DNA sequence: TGTGCCAGCAGCCCGACGGGAAAAGGGGACACTGAAGCTTTCTTT. Its translation: CASSPTGKGDTEAFF.

The rearrangement uses TRBV6-1 and TRBJ2-7, with TRBD2 identical over 8 bases. After removal of 6 bases from V and 0 bases from J, the junction contained 10 bases not matched to a gene. From germline, CDR1 is MNHNS and CDR2 SASEGT. The CDR3 is 16 amino acids. The CDR3 sequence: CASRQNSGTSSYEQYF. CDR3 nucleotides: TGTGCCAGCAGGCAGAACTCCGGGACTAGCTCCTACGAGCAGTACTTC.

This clonotype was observed a handful of times. The chain carries TRBV13 and TRBJ2-1; perhaps D is TRBD1 or TRBD2 (5 bases each). In germline, CDR1 is PRHDT, CDR2 FYEKMQ (reference sequence). V was pared by 5 bases and J by 0 bases, with 14 bases between. The CDR3 is made up of 16 amino acids. Here the CDR3 DNA reads TGTGCCAGCAGCGGCCTGGGGACCTACTCCTACAATGAGCAGTTCTTC. It specifies CASSGLGTYSYNEQFF.

This clonotype has only a few counts. The chain carries TRBV20-1 and TRBJ2-7; 7 bases align to TRBD1. This CDR3 comprises 14 residues. Germline V gives CDR1 DFQATT, CDR2 SNEGSKA (reference sequence). V was clipped by 0 bases and J by 4 bases; unmatched bases: 6. CDR3 sequence (DNA): TGCAGTGCTAGAGATGCCGACAGGGTGTACGAGCAGTACTTC. Translating it yields CSARDADRVYEQYF.

This clonotype was seen ten or more times. The genes are TRBV20-1 and TRBJ2-5, with 10 positions matching TRBD2. In germline, CDR1 is DFQATT, CDR2 SNEGSKA (reference sequence). The CDR3 totals 12 residues. The V segment lost 6 bases and the J segment 6 bases; nucleotides outside the gene matches: 4. The CDR3 DNA follows: TGCAGTGCCAGGACTAGCGGTCAGACCCAGTACTTC. It encodes CSARTSGQTQYF.

This clonotype was detected a few times. The chain employs TRBV28 and TRBJ2-2; 8 bases match TRBD1. Germline V gene sequence: CDR1 MDHEN, CDR2 SYDVKM. V gave up 5 bases and J gave up 0 bases; unmatched junction bases: 5. The CDR3 has 16 amino acids. The CDR3 loop is CASSTRQGTNTGELFF. The CDR3 coding sequence is TGTGCCAGCAGTACTAGACAGGGGACGAACACCGGGGAGCTGTTTTTT.